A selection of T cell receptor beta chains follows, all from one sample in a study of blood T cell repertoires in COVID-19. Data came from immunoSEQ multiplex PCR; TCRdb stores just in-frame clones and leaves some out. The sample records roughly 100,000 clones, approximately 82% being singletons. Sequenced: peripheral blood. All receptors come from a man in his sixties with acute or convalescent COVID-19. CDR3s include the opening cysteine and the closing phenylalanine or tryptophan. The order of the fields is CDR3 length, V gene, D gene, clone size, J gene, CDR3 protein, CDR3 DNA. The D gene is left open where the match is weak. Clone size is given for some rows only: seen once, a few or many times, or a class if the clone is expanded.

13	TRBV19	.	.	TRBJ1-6	CASTDSRRSPLHF	TGTGCCAGCACGGACAGCCGACGATCACCCCTCCACTTT
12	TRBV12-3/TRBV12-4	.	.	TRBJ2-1	CASSLYRQEQFF	TGTGCCAGCAGTTTATATAGACAAGAGCAGTTCTTC
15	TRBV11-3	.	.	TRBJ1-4	CASTLGQTTNEKLFF	TGTGCCAGCACCCTCGGACAGACAACTAATGAAAAACTGTTTTTT
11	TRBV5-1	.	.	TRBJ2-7	CASSLDGEQYF	TGCGCCAGCAGCTTGGACGGCGAGCAGTACTTC
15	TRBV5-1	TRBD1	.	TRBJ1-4	CASSLRGTGDEKLFF	TGCGCCAGCAGCTTGCGGGGGACAGGGGATGAAAAACTGTTTTTT
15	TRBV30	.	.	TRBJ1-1	CACHPPGLKNTEAFF	TGTGCCTGTCACCCCCCAGGGTTGAAGAACACTGAAGCTTTCTTT
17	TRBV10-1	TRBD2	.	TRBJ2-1	CASSPGLAGARGNEQFF	TGCGCCAGCAGTCCGGGACTAGCGGGAGCCAGGGGAAATGAGCAGTTCTTC
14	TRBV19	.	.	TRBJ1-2	CASSQQQGSFSYTF	TGTGCCAGTTCGCAGCAACAGGGTTCATTTAGCTACACCTTC
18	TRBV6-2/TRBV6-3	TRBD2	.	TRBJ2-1	CASSYYQGVSGRFNEQFF	TGTGCCAGCAGTTACTATCAGGGGGTGAGCGGGAGGTTCAATGAGCAGTTCTTC
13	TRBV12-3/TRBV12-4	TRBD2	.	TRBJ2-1	CASIQTSSLEQFF	TGTGCCAGCATTCAGACTAGCAGTCTTGAGCAGTTCTTC
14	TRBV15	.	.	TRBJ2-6	CATSRDLGANVLTF	TGTGCCACCAGCAGAGATCTCGGGGCCAACGTCCTGACTTTC
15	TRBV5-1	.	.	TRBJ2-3	CASSLGGRSTDTQYF	TGCGCCAGCAGCTTGGGGGGGCGGAGCACAGATACGCAGTATTTT
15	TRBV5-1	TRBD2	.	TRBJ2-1	CASSWTGTSGNEQFF	TGCGCCAGCAGCTGGACCGGGACTAGCGGGAATGAGCAGTTCTTC
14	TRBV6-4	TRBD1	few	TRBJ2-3	CASSDSGDRATQYF	TGTGCCAGCAGTGACTCGGGGGACAGAGCGACGCAGTATTTT
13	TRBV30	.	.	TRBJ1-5	CAWAQDGDMPQHF	TGTGCCTGGGCCCAGGACGGGGACATGCCCCAGCATTTT
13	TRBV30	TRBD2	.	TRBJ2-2	CACLAGGAGELFF	TGTGCCTGTTTAGCGGGGGGAGCCGGGGAGCTGTTTTTT
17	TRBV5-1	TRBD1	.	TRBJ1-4	CASSRRDRSSTNEKLFF	TGCGCCAGCAGTCGCCGGGACAGAAGCTCAACTAATGAAAAACTGTTTTTT
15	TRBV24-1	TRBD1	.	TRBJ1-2	CATSKAGGMISGYTF	TGTGCCACCAGTAAGGCAGGGGGTATGATAAGTGGCTACACCTTC
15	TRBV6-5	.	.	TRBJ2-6	CASRRQSSGANVLTF	TGTGCCAGCAGGAGACAGTCCTCTGGGGCCAACGTCCTGACTTTC
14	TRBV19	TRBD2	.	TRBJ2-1	CASRLAGDYNEQFF	TGTGCCAGTCGACTAGCGGGAGACTACAATGAGCAGTTCTTC
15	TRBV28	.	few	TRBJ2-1	CASSLAGQTYNEQFF	TGTGCCAGCAGTTTAGCTGGACAGACCTACAATGAGCAGTTCTTC
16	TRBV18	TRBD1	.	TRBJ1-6	CASSGTGGSYNSPLHF	TGTGCCAGCTCAGGGACAGGGGGCTCCTATAATTCACCCCTCCACTTT
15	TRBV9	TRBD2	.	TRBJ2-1	CASSPLGGSRNEQFF	TGTGCCAGCAGCCCCCTTGGCGGGAGTAGAAATGAGCAGTTCTTC
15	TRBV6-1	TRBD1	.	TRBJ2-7	CASSDPGTGNYEQYF	TGTGCCAGCAGTGACCCCGGGACAGGGAACTACGAGCAGTACTTC
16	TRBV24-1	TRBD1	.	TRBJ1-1	CATSEGRGRRNTEAFF	TGTGCCACCAGTGAGGGTAGGGGGCGACGGAACACTGAAGCTTTCTTT
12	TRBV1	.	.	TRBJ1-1	CTSSQEPREAFF	TGCACCAGCAGCCAAGAACCCAGGGAAGCTTTCTTT
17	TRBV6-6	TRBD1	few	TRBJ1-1	CASSPISGQGMNTEAFF	TGTGCCAGCAGTCCCATATCGGGACAGGGGATGAACACTGAAGCTTTCTTT
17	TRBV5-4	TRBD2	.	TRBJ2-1	CASSSLSGTSGSNEQFF	TGTGCCAGCAGCTCTCTTTCCGGGACTAGCGGGAGCAATGAGCAGTTCTTC
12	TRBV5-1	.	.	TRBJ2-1	CASGWGDNEQFF	TGCGCCAGCGGATGGGGGGACAATGAGCAGTTCTTC
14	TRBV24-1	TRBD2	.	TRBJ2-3	CATSQGLLTDTQYF	TGTGCCACCAGCCAGGGACTACTCACAGATACGCAGTATTTT
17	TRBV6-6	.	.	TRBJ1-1	CASSQGSFSLVNTEAFF	TGTGCCAGCAGTCAGGGGTCCTTTTCATTGGTGAACACTGAAGCTTTCTTT
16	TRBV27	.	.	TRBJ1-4	CASSLSPGLRNEKLFF	TGTGCCAGCAGTTTATCTCCGGGTTTGAGGAATGAAAAACTGTTTTTT
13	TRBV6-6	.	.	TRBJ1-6	CASRGVGISPLHF	TGTGCCAGCCGGGGGGTCGGGATTTCACCCCTCCACTTT
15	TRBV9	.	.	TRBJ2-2	CASSVNSRNTGELFF	TGTGCCAGCAGCGTAAATAGCAGGAACACCGGGGAGCTGTTTTTT
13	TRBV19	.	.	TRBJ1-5	CASSSVRGQPQHF	TGTGCCAGTAGTTCGGTCCGAGGGCAGCCCCAGCATTTT
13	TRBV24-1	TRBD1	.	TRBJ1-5	CATSDTGGQPQHF	TGTGCCACCAGTGATACAGGGGGTCAGCCCCAGCATTTT
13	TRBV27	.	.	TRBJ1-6	CASSLRVYSPLHF	TGTGCCAGCAGTTTGCGGGTCTATTCACCCCTCCACTTT
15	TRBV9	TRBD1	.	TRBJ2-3	CASSRGQGRADTQYF	TGTGCCAGCAGCAGGGGACAGGGGAGGGCAGATACGCAGTATTTT
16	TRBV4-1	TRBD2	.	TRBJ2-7	CASSQDRASGAREQYF	TGCGCCAGCAGCCAAGACAGGGCTAGCGGGGCACGGGAGCAGTACTTC
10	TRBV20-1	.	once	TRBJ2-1	CSASRNEQFF	TGCAGTGCTTCCCGTAATGAGCAGTTCTTC
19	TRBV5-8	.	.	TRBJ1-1	CASRSARMVRVHMNTEAFF	TGTGCCAGCAGATCCGCTCGAATGGTCAGGGTCCACATGAACACTGAAGCTTTCTTT
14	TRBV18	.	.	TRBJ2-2	CASSPLKNTGELFF	TGTGCCAGCTCACCGCTAAAGAACACCGGGGAGCTGTTTTTT
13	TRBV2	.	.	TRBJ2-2	CASKNGPRGELFF	TGTGCCAGCAAGAACGGTCCCAGGGGGGAGCTGTTTTTT
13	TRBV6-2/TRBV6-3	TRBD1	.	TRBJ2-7	CASSIGDSNKQYF	TGTGCCAGCAGTATCGGGGACAGTAATAAGCAGTACTTC
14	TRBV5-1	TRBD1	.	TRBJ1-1	CASSTTGANTEAFF	TGCGCCAGCAGTACGACAGGGGCGAACACTGAAGCTTTCTTT
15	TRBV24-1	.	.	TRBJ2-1	CATSDQTGSYNEQFF	TGTGCCACCAGTGACCAAACAGGCTCCTACAATGAGCAGTTCTTC
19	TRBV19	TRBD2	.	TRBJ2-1	CASKTSGLAGGSSYNEQFF	TGTGCCAGTAAGACTTCAGGACTAGCGGGGGGTAGTTCCTACAATGAGCAGTTCTTC
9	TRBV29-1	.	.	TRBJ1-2	CSVGDMYTF	TGCAGCGTGGGGGACATGTACACCTTC
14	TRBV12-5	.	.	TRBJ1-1	CASALKGTGSEAFF	TGTGCTAGTGCCTTGAAGGGAACAGGGTCTGAAGCTTTCTTT
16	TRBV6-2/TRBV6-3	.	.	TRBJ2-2	CASSPHGGGNTGELFF	TGTGCCAGCAGTCCCCATGGCGGAGGGAACACCGGGGAGCTGTTTTTT
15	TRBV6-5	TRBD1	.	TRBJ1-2	CASRLNFQGVNGYTF	TGTGCCAGTCGCTTAAACTTTCAGGGGGTAAATGGCTACACCTTC
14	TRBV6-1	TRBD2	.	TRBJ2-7	CASSELTSGSPRNF	TGTGCCAGCAGTGAACTGACTAGCGGATCCCCCCGAAACTTC
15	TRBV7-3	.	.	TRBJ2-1	CASSLHGGPNNEQFF	TGTGCCAGCAGCTTACACGGGGGGCCAAACAATGAGCAGTTCTTC
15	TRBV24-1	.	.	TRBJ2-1	CATSDERSSYNEQFF	TGTGCCACCAGTGATGAGCGGAGCTCCTACAATGAGCAGTTCTTC
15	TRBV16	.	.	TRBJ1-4	CASSQSATDTEKLFF	TGTGCCAGCAGCCAATCCGCTACAGATACAGAAAAACTGTTTTTT